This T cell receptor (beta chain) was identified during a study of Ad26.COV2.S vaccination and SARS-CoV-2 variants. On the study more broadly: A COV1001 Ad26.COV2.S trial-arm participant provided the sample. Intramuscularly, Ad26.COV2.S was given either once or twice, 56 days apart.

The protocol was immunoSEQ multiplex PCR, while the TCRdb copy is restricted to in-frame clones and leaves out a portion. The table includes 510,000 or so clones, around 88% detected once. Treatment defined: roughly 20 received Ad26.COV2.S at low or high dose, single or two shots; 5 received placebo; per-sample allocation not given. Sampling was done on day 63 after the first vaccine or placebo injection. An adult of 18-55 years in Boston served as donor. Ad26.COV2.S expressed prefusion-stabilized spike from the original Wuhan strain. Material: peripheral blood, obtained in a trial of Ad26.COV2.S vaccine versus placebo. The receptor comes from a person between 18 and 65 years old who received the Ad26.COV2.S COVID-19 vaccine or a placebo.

DNA of the CDR3: TGCGCCAGCAGCCAGAGCGGCACTAGCGGGAGCCTCGGTGAGCAGTTCTTC. Amino acids: CASSQSGTSGSLGEQFF. This chain links TRBV4-3 with TRBJ2-1, with 11 bases identical to TRBD2. This CDR3 has 17 amino acids. With V trimmed by 3 bases and J by 9 bases, 13 bases remained unmatched. Germline CDR1 LGHNA, CDR2 YSLEER.